The present TCR beta chain was sequenced within a study of CD8 T cells in Susac syndrome (dated by TCRdb to the late 2010s). Background for the entire study: Repertoire sequencing was used to test whether CD8+ T cell activation and differentiation in Susac syndrome was antigen driven.

RNA was extracted using the RNeasy kit, and roughly 0.5 to 1 microgram was reverse transcribed with random hexamers. The immunoSEQ multiplex PCR assay, covering 54 Vbeta and 13 Jbeta segments, was used to amplify TCR beta CDR3 regions. Bias from PCR amplification was corrected by using a synthetic template baseline for primer optimization and for computational correction. Regarding the original processing steps: Reads were annotated to V, D and J genes per IMGT and analyzed with immunoSEQ Analyzer, keeping only productive sequences. Clonality was calculated as one minus the Shannon entropy normalized by log2 of the number of productive unique sequences. For each patient and control, public and private clones were evaluated within the 100 most prevalent clones. A clone was defined as Susac-specific if it was absent from the healthy and MS cohorts, from some 980 published viral clones and from other ImmuneACCESS disease sequences. TCRdb passed the public sequencing reads through fastp at Q25 and MiXCR, retaining productive beta sequences. Each CDR3 protein gets just one entry, which takes the most common genes and DNA from the rows behind it. These V and J calls derive from TCRdb rather than the authors' analysis. This sample comprises over 150,000 distinct CDR3 sequences, more than 90% of them detected only once. The leading ten clones occupy approximately 0.097% of the sample.

Study-wide conclusions, independent of this receptor: The TCR sequencing and HLA analysis was acknowledged to have included a relatively small number of individuals.

This clonotype was seen only once. The antigen it binds to is not known. There are no base qualities to consult, and no much larger clone falls within one base. A single read offers scant evidence. Peripheral blood CD8+ and CD4+ T cells from healthy donors, Susac syndrome patients and multiple sclerosis patients were profiled by high-throughput TCR beta sequencing. The multiple sclerosis controls were treatment-naive patients whose relapsing-remitting disease, either stable or active, fulfilled the revised McDonald criteria. CD8+ TEMRA cells were enriched by FACS, while bulk CD8+ and CD4+ T cells were purified by magnetic negative isolation. Blood was collected in EDTA tubes and processed within 24 hours, with PBMCs isolated through density gradient centrifugation. PBMCs intended for TCR sequencing were cryopreserved in liquid nitrogen and thawed later in a water bath at 37 degrees C. A purity of at least 90% was achieved for sorted or isolated CD4+, CD8+ and CD8+ TEMRA cells.

CDR1 and CDR2, looked up from the germline V gene, are KGHDR and SFDVKD. Relative to germline, V is missing 4 bases and J is missing 2 bases, with 4 bases of the junction outside any gene match. Counted from cysteine to phenylalanine, this CDR3 has 15 amino acids. Of all the DNA, just the CDR3 is kept, 45 bases in frame from base 1. This receptor was taken from a human donor with multiple sclerosis. The chain is made from TRBV24-1 and TRBJ2-3; TRBD1 lines up with 8 middle nucleotides. Sequenced material: CD4+ T cells from PBMCs. The nucleotide sequence is given as TGTGCCACCAGTGACAGGGGGCTTTCCACAGATACGCAGTATTTT. It specifies CATSDRGLSTDTQYF.